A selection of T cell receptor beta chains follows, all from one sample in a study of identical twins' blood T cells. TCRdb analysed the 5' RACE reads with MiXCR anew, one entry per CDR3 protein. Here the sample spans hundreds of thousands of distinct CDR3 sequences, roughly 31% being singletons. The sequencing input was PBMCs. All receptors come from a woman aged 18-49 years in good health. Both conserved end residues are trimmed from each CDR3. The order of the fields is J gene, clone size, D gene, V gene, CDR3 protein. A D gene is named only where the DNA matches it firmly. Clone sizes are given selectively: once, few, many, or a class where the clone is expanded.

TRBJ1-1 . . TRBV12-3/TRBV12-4 ASTGPTAEAF
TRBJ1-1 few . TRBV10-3 AISESRGLNTEAF
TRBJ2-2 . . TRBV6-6 ASSQQGNTGELF
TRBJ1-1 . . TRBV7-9 ASSLSRGRNTEAF
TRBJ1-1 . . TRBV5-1 ASSLAVENEAF
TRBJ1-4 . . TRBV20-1 SLERGFGEKLF
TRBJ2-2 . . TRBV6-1 ASFRITGELF
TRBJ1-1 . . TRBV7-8 ASSLLGGAGLNTEAF
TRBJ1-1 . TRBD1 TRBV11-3 ASSRDRDKRAF
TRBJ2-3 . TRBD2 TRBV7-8 ASSRAGVDTQY
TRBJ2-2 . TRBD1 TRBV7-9 ASSDQPGQGTAGELF
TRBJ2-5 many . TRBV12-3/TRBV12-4 ASSLRGEETQY
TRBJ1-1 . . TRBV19 ASSIRWYAF
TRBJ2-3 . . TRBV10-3 AISRGQGNIGTGTQY
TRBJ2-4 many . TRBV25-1 ASSVRERNIQY
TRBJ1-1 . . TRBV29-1 SVDEGWNTEAF
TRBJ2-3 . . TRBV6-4 ASTYTGSRADTQY
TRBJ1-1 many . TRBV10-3 AISDAEDAF
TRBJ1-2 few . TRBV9 ASSVAWGNDYT
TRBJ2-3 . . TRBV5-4 ASSKPGDTQY
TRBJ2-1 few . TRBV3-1 ASRDYLDHQQF
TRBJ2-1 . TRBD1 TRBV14 ACSALRDRVSNEQF
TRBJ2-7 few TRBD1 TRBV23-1 ASSQVLRTGLSYEQY
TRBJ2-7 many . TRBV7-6 ASSLVGDPSYEQY
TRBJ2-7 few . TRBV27 ASSLSRGSYEQY